The TCR beta chain described here comes from a study of graft-versus-host responses after intestinal transplantation. Study-wide results and caveats: Early post-transplant HvG declines showed an association with peak circulating GvH clone levels. Graft-donor T cell macrochimerism in patients accompanied high graft-versus-host to host-versus-graft clonal ratios in allografts. GvH clones detected in recipient marrow included some appearing first in ileum or blood.

Turning to this clone: Its antigen is currently unknown.

Generated by immunoSEQ multiplex PCR, the TCRdb table keeps only in-frame clones and is missing some. Among tens of thousands of clones listed, roughly 92% were seen once. V was pared by 1 base and J by 4 bases, with 16 bases between. From germline, CDR1 is LNHDA and CDR2 SQIVND (reference sequence). CDR3 size: 17 residues. The TCR comes from a human donor who received an intestinal transplant. The sequencing here drew on unstimulated CD4+ T cells sorted from spleen or lymph node cells, taken before intestinal transplant. The chain uses TRBV19 and TRBJ1-4, with D perhaps matching TRBD1 (6 bases). The CDR3 spells CASSIAGTQIYNEKLFF. The CDR3 region has the DNA TGTGCCAGTAGTATAGCGGGGACACAAATATATAATGAAAAACTGTTTTTT. The full variable domain, with the rest looked up from reference TRBV19 and TRBJ1-4, is DGGITQSPKYLFRKEGQNVTLSCEQNLNHDAMYWYRQDPGQGLRLIYYSQIVNDFQKGDIAEGYSVSREKKESFPLTVTSAQKNPTAFYLCASSIAGTQIYNEKLFFGSGTQLSVL.